This T cell receptor beta chain came from a study of blood T cells in healthy people across ages. General study points: Correlation between TCR beta diversity and naive T cell percentage was strong. Compared with aged donors, long-lived donors showed fewer expanded clones, suggesting selection. There was no known CMV status for donors, so expanded clonotype changes were possibly confounded.

This CDR3 spans 13 amino acids. From germline, CDR1 is DFQATT and CDR2 SNEGSKA (reference sequence). V dropped 3 bases and J dropped 7; count of bases not matched to a gene: 8. This clonotype appeared many times. Its matching antigen is unknown. Next came a second PCR, run for about 6 to 12 cycles, which used a sample-barcoded 5' primer along with a J-beta primer mix. Every molecule of cDNA carried a tag from a template-switch adaptor with 12 random nucleotides. TCRdb fed the 5' RACE reads into MiXCR, producing one record per CDR3 protein. The sample lists some 790,000 distinct CDR3 sequences; 29% were seen once.

The TCR sequence derives from a woman aged 80 or over in good health. This chain connects TRBV20-1 to TRBJ1-2, with 7 bases matching TRBD1. Specimen: blood. In DNA, the CDR3 is TGCAGTGCTAGGCAGCAGGGGGTTGGTGGCTACACCTTC. It encodes CSARQQGVGGYTF.